The TCR beta chain described here comes from a study of shared clonotypes between healthy human individuals. Study at large: Aged 18 to 49, the donors were two women and three men.

The CDR3 covers 16 residues. CDR1 SGDLS and CDR2 YYNGEE come from the germline V gene. The V segment lost 8 bases and the J segment 0 bases; nucleotides outside the gene matches: 6. This clone was detected only once. Sequencing used immunoSEQ multiplex PCR; TCRdb keeps in-frame clones, though not all of them. The table lists about 2.3 million clones, around 92% of them singletons, with 0.3% to 0.45% in the top ten. The receptor comes from a man younger than 30 in good health. Some clones in this sample may be carry-over from other donors' samples. Sequenced: naive CD4+ T cells from PBMCs. Sample subset: CD45RA+ positively selected. V is TRBV9 and J is TRBJ2-6; 9 bases fit TRBD1. The DNA for the CDR3 is TGTGCCAGTACGGGGACAGGGATCTCTGGGGCCAACGTCCTGACTTTC. This codes for CASTGTGISGANVLTF. The full variable domain, in which reference TRBV9 and TRBJ2-6 provide the parts outside the CDR3, is DSGVTQTPKHLITATGQRVTLRCSPRSGDLSVYWYQQSLDQGLQFLIQYYNGEERAKGNILERFSAQQFPDLHSELNLSSLELGDSALYFCASTGTGISGANVLTFGAGSRLTVL.